This T cell receptor (beta chain) was sequenced in a study of monozygotic twins with inflammatory bowel disease. During cDNA synthesis, UMIs that each contained a 6-nucleotide sample barcode were added by means of template switching. With about 17 and 10 cycles respectively, two nested PCRs were carried out on TCRalpha and TCRbeta cDNA. TCRdb re-called the 5' RACE reads and catalogs CDR3 proteins one per entry, DNA excluded. The listing records 400,000 or so distinct CDR3 sequences. This CDR3 has 13 residues. Germline CDR1 reads ENHRY; CDR2 reads SYGVKD. The sequencing input was blood. V and J are TRBV10-3 and TRBJ2-3; TCRdb gives TRBD2 as the D gene, but with no DNA this cannot be confirmed. This receptor was obtained from a human donor with ulcerative colitis or Crohn's disease, or a healthy co-twin of an affected twin (not recorded which). CDR3 sequence: CAISSGGADTQYF.